The source of this T cell receptor beta chain is a study of T cells in localized non-small cell lung cancer. Only in-frame clones appear in the TCRdb table, and some are missing; sequencing was by immunoSEQ multiplex PCR. Of 45,000 to 55,000 clones detected, around 86% appear once; the ten largest clones hold about a sixth. This CDR3 spans 15 amino acids. V gave up 5 bases and J gave up 2 bases, with 14 bases separating them. CDR1 and CDR2 (germline): SGHTA, FQGNSA. Sequencing was performed on peripheral blood, taken before any cancer treatment. The chain employs TRBV7-2 and TRBJ2-3; D possibly corresponds to TRBD1 (5 bases). This sequence was found in a male donor older than 55 with stage III squamous cell lung carcinoma. The CDR3 loop is CASSQLQGPTDTQYF. In DNA, the CDR3 is TGTGCCAGCAGCCAACTTCAGGGTCCCACAGATACGCAGTATTTT.